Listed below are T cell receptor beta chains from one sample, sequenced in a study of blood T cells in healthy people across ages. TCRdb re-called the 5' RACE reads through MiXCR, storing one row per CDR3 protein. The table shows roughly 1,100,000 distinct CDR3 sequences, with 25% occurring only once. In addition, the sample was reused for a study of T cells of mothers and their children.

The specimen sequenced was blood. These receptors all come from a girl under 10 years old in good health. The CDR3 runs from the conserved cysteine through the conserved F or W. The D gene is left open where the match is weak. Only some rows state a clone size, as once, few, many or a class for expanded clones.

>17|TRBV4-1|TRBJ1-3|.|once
TGCGCCAGCAGCCAAGAAATTGCCCGGCCCTCTGGAAACACCATATATTTT
CASSQEIARPSGNTIYF
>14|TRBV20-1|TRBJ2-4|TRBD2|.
TGCAGTGCTATTACTAGCGGGAGCGGAAACATTCAGTACTTC
CSAITSGSGNIQYF
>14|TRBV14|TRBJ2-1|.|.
TGTGCCAGCAGTCTACCCGTTTTTGGCGGCGAGCAGTTCTTC
CASSLPVFGGEQFF
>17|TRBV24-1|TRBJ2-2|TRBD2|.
TGTGCCGCTGCCGGTAGCGGGAGGAAGGGCGGGACCGGGGAGCTGTTTTTT
CAAAGSGRKGGTGELFF
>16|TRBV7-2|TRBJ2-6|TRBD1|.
TGTGCCAGCAGCTCACAGGGGGCTCCCGGGGCCAACGTCCTGACTTTC
CASSSQGAPGANVLTF
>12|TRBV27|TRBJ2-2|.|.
TGTGCCAGCAGTGATCAGGGCGGGGAGCTGTTTTTT
CASSDQGGELFF
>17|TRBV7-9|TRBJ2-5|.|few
TGTGCCAGCAGCCCCCTGGCGAGCGGAATAACCGAAGAGACCCAGTACTTC
CASSPLASGITEETQYF
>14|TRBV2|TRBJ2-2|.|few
TGTGCCACCCGACGGGCCAGTAACACCGGGGAGCTGTTTTTT
CATRRASNTGELFF
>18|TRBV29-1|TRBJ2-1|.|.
TGCAGCGTTGGGTGGGACCCAATAACATCGAGCTCCTACAATGAGCAGTTCTTC
CSVGWDPITSSSYNEQFF
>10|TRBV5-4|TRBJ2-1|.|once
TGTGCCAGCAACGAGCCTACAGAGTTCTTC
CASNEPTEFF
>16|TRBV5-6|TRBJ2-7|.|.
TGTGCCAGCAGCTTGGCTTTCCCAGGGTCCGACTACGAGCAGTACTTC
CASSLAFPGSDYEQYF
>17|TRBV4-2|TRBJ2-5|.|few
TGTGCCAGCAGCCAAGAACGATTGGCCCGAGGGTCTGAGACCCAGTACTTC
CASSQERLARGSETQYF
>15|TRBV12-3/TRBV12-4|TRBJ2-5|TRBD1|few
TGTGCCAGCAGTGGAACAGGGGCCAGTTTGAAGACCCAGTACTTC
CASSGTGASLKTQYF
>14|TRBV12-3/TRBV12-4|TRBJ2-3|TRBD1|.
TGTGCCACCGACCCCAGGGGGAGAGGAGATACGGAGTATTTT
CATDPRGRGDTEYF
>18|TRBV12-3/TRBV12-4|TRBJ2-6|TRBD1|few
TGTGCCAGCAGTTCCCGGGACAGGGGTCCCTCTGGGGCCAACGTCCTGACTTTC
CASSSRDRGPSGANVLTF
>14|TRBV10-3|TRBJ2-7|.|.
TGTGCCATCAGTGAGCAGAGGGATCTGATGAGGCAGTACTTC
CAISEQRDLMRQYF
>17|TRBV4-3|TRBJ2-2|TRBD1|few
TGCGCCAGCAGCCAAGGCCTCGGGACAGGGTACACCGGGGAGCTGTTTTTT
CASSQGLGTGYTGELFF
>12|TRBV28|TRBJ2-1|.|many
TGTGCCAGCAGTTTCCGGGACAATGAGCAGTTCTTC
CASSFRDNEQFF
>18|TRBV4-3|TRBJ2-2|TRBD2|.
TGCGCCAGCAGCCAAGATGGACTAGCGGGGGCCCTACCCGGGGAGCTGTTTTTT
CASSQDGLAGALPGELFF
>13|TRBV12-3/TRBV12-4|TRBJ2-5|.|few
TGTGCCAGCATCCTCGGAGGGACGGAGACCCAGTACTTC
CASILGGTETQYF
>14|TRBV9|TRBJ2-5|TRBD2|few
TGTGCCAGCAGCGAGAGCGGGGGGCAAGAGACCCAGTACTTC
CASSESGGQETQYF
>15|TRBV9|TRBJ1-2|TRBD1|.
TGTGCCAGCAGCGGCTTGGACAGGGGGCAGCGTGGCTACACCTTC
CASSGLDRGQRGYTF
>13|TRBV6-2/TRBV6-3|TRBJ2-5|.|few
TGTGCCAGCATGGGGGACAACCAAGAGACCCAGTACTTC
CASMGDNQETQYF
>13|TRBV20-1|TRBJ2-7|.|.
TGCAGTGCTAGAGACCTCGGGTCCTACGAGCAGTACTTC
CSARDLGSYEQYF
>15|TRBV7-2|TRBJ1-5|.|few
TGTGCCAGCAGCTTAGTAGTTGGGGAGGATCAGCCCCAGCATTTT
CASSLVVGEDQPQHF
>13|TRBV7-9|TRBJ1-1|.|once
TGTGCCAGCAGCCCCAGGGGCAGGTCTGAAGCTTTCTTT
CASSPRGRSEAFF
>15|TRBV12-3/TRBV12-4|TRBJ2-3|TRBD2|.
TGTGCCAGCACGCATCGAGCGGGGGGCACAGATACGCAGTATTTT
CASTHRAGGTDTQYF
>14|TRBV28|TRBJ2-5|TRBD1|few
TGTGCCGCCCTTGACAGGGGGCGTACTGAGACCCAGTACTTC
CAALDRGRTETQYF
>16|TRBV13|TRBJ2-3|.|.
TGTGCCAGCAGCTCGACCCGTACGGAGGGCACAGATACGCAGTATTTT
CASSSTRTEGTDTQYF
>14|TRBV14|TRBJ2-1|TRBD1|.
TGTGCCAGCAGCCAACAGGGGGACTACAATGAGCAGTTCTTC
CASSQQGDYNEQFF
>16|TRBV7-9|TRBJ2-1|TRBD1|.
TGTGCCAGCAGCTTAACAGGGACAGGGGTTGACAATGAGCAGTTCTTC
CASSLTGTGVDNEQFF
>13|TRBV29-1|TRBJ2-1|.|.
TGCAGCGTTCTTTTCGACTCCTACAATGAGCAGTTCTTC
CSVLFDSYNEQFF
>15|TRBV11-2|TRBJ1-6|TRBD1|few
TGTGCCAGCAGCTCCGTGGACAGGGGAGGCTCACCCCTCCACTTT
CASSSVDRGGSPLHF
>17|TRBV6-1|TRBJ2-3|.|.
TGTGCCAGCAGATCCGGGACTCAACCCCATAGCACAGATACGCAGTATTTT
CASRSGTQPHSTDTQYF
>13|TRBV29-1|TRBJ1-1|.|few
TGCAGCGTTGAAAGGGGGAGGAACACTGAAGCTTTCTTT
CSVERGRNTEAFF
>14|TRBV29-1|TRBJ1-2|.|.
TGCAGCGTTCTTACAGGGCTTCCAGACTATGGCTACACCTTC
CSVLTGLPDYGYTF
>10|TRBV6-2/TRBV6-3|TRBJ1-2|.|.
TGTGCCAGCCCCTTCTGGGGCTACACCTTC
CASPFWGYTF